Listed below are T cell receptor beta chains from one sample, sequenced in a study of control samples from healthy donors and cancer patients. This table comes from immunoSEQ multiplex PCR, and its TCRdb copy is limited to in-frame clones, with some not included. The sample shows about 69,000 clones, roughly 90% of them seen only once. The sequenced sample consisted of PBMCs. The origin of the receptors is a man aged 60 to 69 with lung cancer. Each CDR3 is given with its conserved first and last residue. The D gene is left open where the match is weak.

V gene: TRBV11-3; J gene: TRBJ2-1; D gene: -; CDR3 protein: CASSLSGNEQFF; CDR3 DNA: TGTGCCAGCAGCCTCTCAGGGAATGAGCAGTTCTTC
V gene: TRBV5-5; J gene: TRBJ1-4; D gene: -; CDR3 protein: CASSLEGGRTNEKLFF; CDR3 DNA: TGTGCCAGCAGCTTGGAGGGGGGGAGAACTAATGAAAAACTGTTTTTT
V gene: TRBV30; J gene: TRBJ2-5; D gene: TRBD2; CDR3 protein: CAWRLGGGIKYF; CDR3 DNA: TGTGCCTGGAGGCTCGGCGGGGGAATAAAGTACTTC
V gene: TRBV6-2/TRBV6-3; J gene: TRBJ1-5; D gene: -; CDR3 protein: CASSSTGGGSNQPQHF; CDR3 DNA: TGTGCCAGCAGTTCAACGGGGGGGGGTAGCAATCAGCCCCAGCATTTT
V gene: TRBV18; J gene: TRBJ1-1; D gene: TRBD1; CDR3 protein: CASSPEIQGANTEAFF; CDR3 DNA: TGTGCCAGCTCACCGGAGATACAGGGGGCGAACACTGAAGCTTTCTTT
V gene: TRBV3-1/TRBV3-2; J gene: TRBJ1-5; D gene: TRBD1; CDR3 protein: CASSLGQGKNQPQHF; CDR3 DNA: TGTGCCAGCAGTCTGGGACAGGGTAAGAATCAGCCCCAGCATTTT
V gene: TRBV5-6; J gene: TRBJ1-6; D gene: -; CDR3 protein: CASSRDRNNSPLHF; CDR3 DNA: TGTGCCAGCAGCCGTGACAGGAACAATTCACCCCTCCACTTT
V gene: TRBV27; J gene: TRBJ2-3; D gene: -; CDR3 protein: CASSLSRGVTDTQYF; CDR3 DNA: TGTGCCAGCAGTTTATCGAGGGGAGTCACAGATACGCAGTATTTT
V gene: TRBV7-9; J gene: TRBJ2-2; D gene: -; CDR3 protein: CASSLRDIPPGELFF; CDR3 DNA: TGTGCCAGCAGCTTACGGGACATCCCTCCCGGGGAGCTGTTTTTT
V gene: TRBV6-6; J gene: TRBJ2-2; D gene: -; CDR3 protein: CASSVGTGELFF; CDR3 DNA: TGTGCCAGCAGCGTCGGAACCGGGGAGCTGTTTTTT